The TCR beta chain described here comes from a study of blood T cell repertoires in COVID-19. Study background: Sources were T cells, B-cell-depleted T cells, or PBMCs; the material itself was cDNA or gDNA.

There are 15 residues in the CDR3. The V gene's germline CDR1 is SGHRS and CDR2 YFSETQ. Losses at the gene ends were 2 bases for V and 5 bases for J; bases not matched to a gene: 5. The method was immunoSEQ multiplex PCR; TCRdb's version includes in-frame clones alone and lacks a portion of them. This sample has 60,000 or so clones, with 90% found just once. This receptor was identified in a man aged 60 to 69 with active COVID-19. Input material: peripheral blood. The V call is TRBV5-1, the J call TRBJ1-1, with TRBD1 matching over 11 bases. CDR3 nucleotide sequence: TGCGCCAGCAGCTTCAAGGGACAGGGGGAAACTGAAGCTTTCTTT. Translated, it gives CASSFKGQGETEAFF.